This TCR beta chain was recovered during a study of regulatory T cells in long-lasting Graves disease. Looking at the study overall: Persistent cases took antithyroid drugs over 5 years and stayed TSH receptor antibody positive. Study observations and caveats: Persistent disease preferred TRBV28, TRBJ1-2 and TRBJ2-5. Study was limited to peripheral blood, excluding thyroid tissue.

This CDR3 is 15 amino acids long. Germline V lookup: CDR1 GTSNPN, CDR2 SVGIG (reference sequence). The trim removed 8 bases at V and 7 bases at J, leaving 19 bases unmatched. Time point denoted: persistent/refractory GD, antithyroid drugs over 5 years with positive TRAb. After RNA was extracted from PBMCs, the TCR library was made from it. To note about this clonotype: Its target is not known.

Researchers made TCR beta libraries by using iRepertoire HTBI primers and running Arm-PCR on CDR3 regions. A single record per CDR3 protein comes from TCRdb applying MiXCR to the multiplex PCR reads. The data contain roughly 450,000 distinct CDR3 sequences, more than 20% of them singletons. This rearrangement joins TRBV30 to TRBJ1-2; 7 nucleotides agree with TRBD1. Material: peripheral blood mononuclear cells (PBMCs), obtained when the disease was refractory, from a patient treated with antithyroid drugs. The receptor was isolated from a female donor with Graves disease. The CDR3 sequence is CAHNRGPDVKGGYTF. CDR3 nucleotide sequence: TGTGCCCATAACAGGGGTCCCGACGTAAAAGGTGGCTACACCTTC.